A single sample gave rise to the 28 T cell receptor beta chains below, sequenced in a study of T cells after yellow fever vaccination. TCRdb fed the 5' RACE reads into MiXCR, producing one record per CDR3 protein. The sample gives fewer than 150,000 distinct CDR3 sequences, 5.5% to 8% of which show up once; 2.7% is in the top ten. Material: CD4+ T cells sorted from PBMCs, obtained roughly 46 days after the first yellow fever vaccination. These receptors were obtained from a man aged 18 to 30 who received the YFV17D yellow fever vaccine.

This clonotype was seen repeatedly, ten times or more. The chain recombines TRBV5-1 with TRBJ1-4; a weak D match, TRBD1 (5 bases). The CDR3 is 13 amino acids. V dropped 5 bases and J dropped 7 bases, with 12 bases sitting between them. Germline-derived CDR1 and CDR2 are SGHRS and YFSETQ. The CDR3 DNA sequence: TGCGCCAGCAGAGAGACTGGGACTGAAAAACTGTTTTTT. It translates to CASRETGTEKLFF.

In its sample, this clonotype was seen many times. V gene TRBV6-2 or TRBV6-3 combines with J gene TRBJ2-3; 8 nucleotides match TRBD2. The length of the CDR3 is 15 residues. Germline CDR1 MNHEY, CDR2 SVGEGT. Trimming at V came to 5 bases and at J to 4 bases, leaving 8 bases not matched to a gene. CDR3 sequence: CASSATGLVPDTQYF. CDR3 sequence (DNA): TGTGCCAGCAGTGCAACGGGACTAGTCCCAGATACGCAGTATTTT.

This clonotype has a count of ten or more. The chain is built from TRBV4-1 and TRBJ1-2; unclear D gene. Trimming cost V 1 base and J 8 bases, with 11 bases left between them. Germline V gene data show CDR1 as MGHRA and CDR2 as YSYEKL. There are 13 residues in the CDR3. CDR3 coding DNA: TGCGCCAGCAGCCAAGGCGGCAGTGGGGGCTACACCTTC. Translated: CASSQGGSGGYTF.

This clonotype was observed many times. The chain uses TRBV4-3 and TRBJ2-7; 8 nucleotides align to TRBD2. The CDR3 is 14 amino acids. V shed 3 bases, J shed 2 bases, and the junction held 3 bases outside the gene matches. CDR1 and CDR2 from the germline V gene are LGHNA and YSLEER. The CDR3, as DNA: TGCGCCAGCAGCCACGTCGGGGGGGCCTACGAGCAGTACTTC. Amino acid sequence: CASSHVGGAYEQYF.

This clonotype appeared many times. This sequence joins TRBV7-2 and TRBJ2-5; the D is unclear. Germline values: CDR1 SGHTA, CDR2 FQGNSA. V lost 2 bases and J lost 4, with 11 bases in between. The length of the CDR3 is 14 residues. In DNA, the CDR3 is TGTGCCAGCAGCTTACAGAGTGGCCTAGAGACCCAGTACTTC. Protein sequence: CASSLQSGLETQYF.

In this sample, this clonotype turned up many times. CDR3 nucleotides: TGCGCCAGCAGCTCCTTGGGGACAAAAGAAGTAGATACGCAGTATTTT. Amino acid sequence: CASSSLGTKEVDTQYF. The gene calls are TRBV5-1 and TRBJ2-3; D might be TRBD1 (6 bases). Germline V gene sequence: CDR1 SGHRS, CDR2 YFSETQ. V shed 3 bases and J shed 5 bases, with 19 bases lying between them. The CDR3 spans 16 residues.

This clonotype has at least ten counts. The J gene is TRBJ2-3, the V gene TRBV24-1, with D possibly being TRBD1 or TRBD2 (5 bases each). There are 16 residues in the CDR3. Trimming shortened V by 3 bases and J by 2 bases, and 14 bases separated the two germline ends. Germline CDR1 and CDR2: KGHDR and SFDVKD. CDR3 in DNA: TGTGCCACCAGTGATACAGGACGGGGCGACACAGATACGCAGTATTTT. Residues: CATSDTGRGDTDTQYF.

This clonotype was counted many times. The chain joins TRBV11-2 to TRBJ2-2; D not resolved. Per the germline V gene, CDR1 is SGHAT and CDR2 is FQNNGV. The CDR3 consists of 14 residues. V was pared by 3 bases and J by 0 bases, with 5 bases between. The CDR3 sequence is CASSFTANTGELFF. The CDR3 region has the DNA TGTGCCAGCAGCTTTACCGCGAACACCGGGGAGCTGTTTTTT.

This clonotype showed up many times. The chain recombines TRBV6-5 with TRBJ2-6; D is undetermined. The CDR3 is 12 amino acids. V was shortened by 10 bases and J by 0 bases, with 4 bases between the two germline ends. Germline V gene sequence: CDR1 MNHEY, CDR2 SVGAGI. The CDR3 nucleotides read TGTGCCACCCTCTCTGGGGCCAACGTCCTGACTTTC. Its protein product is CATLSGANVLTF.

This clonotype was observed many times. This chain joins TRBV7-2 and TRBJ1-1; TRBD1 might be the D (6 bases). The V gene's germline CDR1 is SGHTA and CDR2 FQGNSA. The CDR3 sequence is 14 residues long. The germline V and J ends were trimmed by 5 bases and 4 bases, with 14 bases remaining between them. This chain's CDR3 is CASSPQGWGTEAFF. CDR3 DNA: TGTGCCAGCAGCCCACAGGGATGGGGCACTGAAGCTTTCTTT. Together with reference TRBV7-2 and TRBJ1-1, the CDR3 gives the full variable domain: GAGVSQSPSNKVTEKGKDVELRCDPISGHTALYWYRQSLGQGLEFLIYFQGNSAPDKSGLPSDRFSAERTGGSVSTLTIQRTQQEDSAVYLCASSPQGWGTEAFFGQGTRLTVV.

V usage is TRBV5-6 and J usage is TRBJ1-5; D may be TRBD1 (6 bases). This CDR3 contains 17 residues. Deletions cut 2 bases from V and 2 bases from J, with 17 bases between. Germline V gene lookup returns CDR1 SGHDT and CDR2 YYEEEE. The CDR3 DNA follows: TGTGCCAGCAGCTTCTGGGGGGCAGATGAGGGCAATCAGCCCCAGCATTTT. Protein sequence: CASSFWGADEGNQPQHF.

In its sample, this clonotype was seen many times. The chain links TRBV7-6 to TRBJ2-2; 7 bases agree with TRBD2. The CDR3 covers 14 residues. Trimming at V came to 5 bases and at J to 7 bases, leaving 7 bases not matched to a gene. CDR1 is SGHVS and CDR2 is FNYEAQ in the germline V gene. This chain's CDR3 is CASSETSLNGELFF. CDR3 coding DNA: TGTGCCAGCAGCGAGACTAGCCTGAACGGGGAGCTGTTTTTT.

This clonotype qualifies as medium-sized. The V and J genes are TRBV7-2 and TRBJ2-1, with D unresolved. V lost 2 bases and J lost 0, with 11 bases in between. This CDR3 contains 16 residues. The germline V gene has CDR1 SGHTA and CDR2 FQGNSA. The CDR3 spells CASSLLGTSSYNEQFF. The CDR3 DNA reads TGTGCCAGCAGCTTATTAGGAACGAGCTCCTACAATGAGCAGTTCTTC.

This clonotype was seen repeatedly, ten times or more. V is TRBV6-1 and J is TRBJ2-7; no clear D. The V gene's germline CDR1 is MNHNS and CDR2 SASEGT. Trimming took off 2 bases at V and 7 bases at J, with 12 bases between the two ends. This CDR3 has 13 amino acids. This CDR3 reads CASSELWLGEQYV. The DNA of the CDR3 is TGTGCCAGCAGTGAACTATGGCTCGGGGAGCAGTACGTC.

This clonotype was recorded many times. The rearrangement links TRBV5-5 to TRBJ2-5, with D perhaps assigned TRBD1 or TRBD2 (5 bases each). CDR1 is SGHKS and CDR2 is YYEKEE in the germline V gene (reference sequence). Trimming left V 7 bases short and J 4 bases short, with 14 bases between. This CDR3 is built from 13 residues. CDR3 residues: CASLRGRGETQYF. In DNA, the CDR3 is TGTGCCAGCCTTCGGGGAAGGGGAGAGACCCAGTACTTC.

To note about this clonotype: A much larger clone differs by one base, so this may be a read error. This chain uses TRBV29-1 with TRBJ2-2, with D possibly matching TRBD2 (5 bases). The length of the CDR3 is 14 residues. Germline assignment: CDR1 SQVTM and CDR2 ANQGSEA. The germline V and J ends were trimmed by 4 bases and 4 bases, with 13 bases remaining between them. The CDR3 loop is CSVARVAGTGELFF. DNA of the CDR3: TGCAGCGTTGCTCGGGTGGCGGGCACCGGGGAGCTGTTTTTT.

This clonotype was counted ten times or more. CDR3 coding DNA: TGTGCCATCAGTACAGGGGATCAGCCCCAGCATTTT. Translating gives CAISTGDQPQHF. This chain connects TRBV10-3 to TRBJ1-5; TRBD1 aligns across 7 bases. The CDR3 loop spans 12 amino acids. Germline V gene data show CDR1 as ENHRY and CDR2 as SYGVKD. V lost 5 bases to trimming and J lost 5 bases; unmatched junction nucleotides: 0.

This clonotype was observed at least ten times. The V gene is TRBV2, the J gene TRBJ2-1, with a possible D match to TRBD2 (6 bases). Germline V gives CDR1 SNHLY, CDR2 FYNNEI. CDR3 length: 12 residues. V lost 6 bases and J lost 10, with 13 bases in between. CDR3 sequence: CASRESGHEQFF. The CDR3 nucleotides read TGTGCCAGCAGGGAGAGCGGGCACGAGCAGTTCTTC.

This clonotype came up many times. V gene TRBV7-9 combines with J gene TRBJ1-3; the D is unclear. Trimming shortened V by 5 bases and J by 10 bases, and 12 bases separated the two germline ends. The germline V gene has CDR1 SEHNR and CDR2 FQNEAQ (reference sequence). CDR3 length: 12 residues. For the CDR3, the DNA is TGTGCCAGCAGCCCCATGGGCGGGACCATATATTTT. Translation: CASSPMGGTIYF.

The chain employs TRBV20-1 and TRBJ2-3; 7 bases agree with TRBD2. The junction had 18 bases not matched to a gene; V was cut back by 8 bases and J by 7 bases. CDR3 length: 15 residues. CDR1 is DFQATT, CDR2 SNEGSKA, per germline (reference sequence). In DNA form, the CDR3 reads TGCAGTCCCTTACGGGCGGGGGAGCCACTATATACGCAGTATTTT. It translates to CSPLRAGEPLYTQYF.

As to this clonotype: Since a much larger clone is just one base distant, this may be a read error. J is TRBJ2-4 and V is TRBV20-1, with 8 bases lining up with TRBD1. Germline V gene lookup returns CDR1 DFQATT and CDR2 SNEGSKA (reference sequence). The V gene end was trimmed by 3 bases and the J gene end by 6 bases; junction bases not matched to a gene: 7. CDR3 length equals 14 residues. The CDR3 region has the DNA TGCAGTGCTAGCTACCGGGACAGGAGAAACATTCAGTACTTC. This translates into CSASYRDRRNIQYF.

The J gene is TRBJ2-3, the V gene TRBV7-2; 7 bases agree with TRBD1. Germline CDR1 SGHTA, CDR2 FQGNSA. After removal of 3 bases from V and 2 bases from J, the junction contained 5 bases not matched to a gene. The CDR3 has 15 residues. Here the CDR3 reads CASSFDRATTDTQYF. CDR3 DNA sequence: TGTGCCAGCAGCTTCGACAGGGCCACCACAGATACGCAGTATTTT.

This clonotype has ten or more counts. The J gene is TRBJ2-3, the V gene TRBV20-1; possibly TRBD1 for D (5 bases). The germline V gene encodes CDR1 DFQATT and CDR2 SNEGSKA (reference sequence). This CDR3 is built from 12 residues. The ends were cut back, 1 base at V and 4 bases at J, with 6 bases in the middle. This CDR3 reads CSARGGPDTQYF. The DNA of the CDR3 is TGCAGTGCTAGAGGGGGCCCAGATACGCAGTATTTT.

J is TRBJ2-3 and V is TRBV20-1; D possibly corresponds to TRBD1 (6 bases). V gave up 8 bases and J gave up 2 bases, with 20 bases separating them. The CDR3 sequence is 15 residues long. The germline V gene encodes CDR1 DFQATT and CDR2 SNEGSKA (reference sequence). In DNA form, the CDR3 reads TGCAGTCCGATAGGGACAAACCCTGCCACAGATACGCAGTATTTT. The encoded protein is CSPIGTNPATDTQYF.

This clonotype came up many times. CDR3 in DNA: TGTGCCAGCTGGAGAGGGGGGTTGGGTTCTGGGGCCAACGTCCTGACTTTC. This translates into CASWRGGLGSGANVLTF. This rearrangement joins TRBV6-1 to TRBJ2-6, with D possibly being TRBD1 or TRBD2 (6 bases each). The CDR3 is 17 amino acids. V lost 8 bases, J lost 1 base, and 18 bases lay in between. Germline V gene data show CDR1 as MNHNS and CDR2 as SASEGT.

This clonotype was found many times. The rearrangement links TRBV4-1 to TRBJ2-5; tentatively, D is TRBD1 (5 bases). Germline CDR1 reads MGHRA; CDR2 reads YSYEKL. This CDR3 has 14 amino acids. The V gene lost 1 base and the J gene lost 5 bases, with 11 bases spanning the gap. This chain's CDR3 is CASSQAIGVETQYF. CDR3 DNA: TGCGCCAGCAGCCAAGCCATAGGGGTGGAGACCCAGTACTTC.

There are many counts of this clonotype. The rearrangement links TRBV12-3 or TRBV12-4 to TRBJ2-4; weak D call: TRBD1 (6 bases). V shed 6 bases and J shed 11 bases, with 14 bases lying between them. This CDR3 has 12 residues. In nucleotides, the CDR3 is TGTGCCAGCAGCCGGGAAAACAGGGTTCAGTACTTC. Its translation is CASSRENRVQYF.

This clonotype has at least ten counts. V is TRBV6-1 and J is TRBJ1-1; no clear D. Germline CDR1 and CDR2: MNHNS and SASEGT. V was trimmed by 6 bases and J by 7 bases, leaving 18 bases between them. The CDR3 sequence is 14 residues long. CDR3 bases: TGTGCCAGCAGACCGATCGGCCTAGCCCTTGAAGCTTTCTTT. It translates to CASRPIGLALEAFF.